This is a list of T cell receptor beta chains from one sample in a study of T cells in Graves' hyperthyroidism and ophthalmopathy. Each CDR3 protein gets one entry after TCRdb re-called the multiplex PCR reads with MiXCR. The table includes a few hundred thousand distinct CDR3 sequences, approximately 15% detected once. The sample comprised blood. All receptors derive from a woman younger than 35 with Graves' hyperthyroidism. The CDR3 runs from the conserved cysteine through the conserved F or W. A D gene is named only where the DNA matches it firmly. Clone size is not always given. Where it is, it says once, few, many or a class for expanded clones.

D | size | J | V | DNA | CDR3
. | many | TRBJ1-2 | TRBV29-1 | TGCAGCGTTGAAAGACGCAGGGCCAAGTCCGCCGGGGGCTACACCTTC | CSVERRRAKSAGGYTF
. | many | TRBJ2-2 | TRBV30 | TGTGCCTGGGAGGGAACAACCGGGGAGCTGTTTTTT | CAWEGTTGELFF
TRBD1 | . | TRBJ1-2 | TRBV4-1 | TGCGCCAGCAGCGAAGAGACAGGGGCCTATGGCTACACCTTC | CASSEETGAYGYTF
TRBD2 | . | TRBJ2-1 | TRBV6-2/TRBV6-3 | TGTGCCAGCAGACCGACTAGCGGGAGGGCCGGTGAGCAGTTCTTC | CASRPTSGRAGEQFF
. | few | TRBJ2-6 | TRBV28 | TGTGCCAGCAGTTCCCGGGACCGGCCCTCTGGGGCCAACGTCCTGACTTTC | CASSSRDRPSGANVLTF
TRBD2 | few | TRBJ2-1 | TRBV12-3/TRBV12-4 | TGTGCCAGCAGCTATAGCGGGAGGACCCACGGTGAGCAGTTCTTC | CASSYSGRTHGEQFF
. | many | TRBJ1-1 | TRBV28 | TGTGCCAGCAGTTTCCGGACCACAGACGAAGCTTTCTTT | CASSFRTTDEAFF
. | few | TRBJ2-7 | TRBV2 | TGTGCCAGCAGTGAATTTTTGTCTGCTACCTACGGGCAGTACTTC | CASSEFLSATYGQYF
. | many | TRBJ2-5 | TRBV24-1 | TGTGCCACCAGTGATTCTAGGGTGTACCAAGAGACCCAGTACTTC | CATSDSRVYQETQYF
. | . | TRBJ2-5 | TRBV29-1 | TGCAGCGTTGAGGAGTTTGCCAAAGAGACCCAGTACTTC | CSVEEFAKETQYF
TRBD1 | many | TRBJ2-5 | TRBV5-6 | TGTGCCAGCAGCGATGGGGACAGCCAAGAGACCCAGTACTTC | CASSDGDSQETQYF
TRBD1 | few | TRBJ1-5 | TRBV15 | TGTGCCACCAGCAGAGAGGGACAGGGGTCGGGTCAGCCCCAGCATTTT | CATSREGQGSGQPQHF
. | . | TRBJ1-5 | TRBV12-3/TRBV12-4 | TGTGCCAGCAGCGGGTTCAATCAGCCCCAGCATTTT | CASSGFNQPQHF
. | many | TRBJ1-1 | TRBV12-3/TRBV12-4 | TGTGCCAGCAGTTCGAAGAGGGTGACTGAAGCTTTCTTT | CASSSKRVTEAFF
TRBD2 | . | TRBJ2-5 | TRBV4-1 | TGCGCCAGCAGCCAAGGTCCGGCGGGAGGAGAGACCCAGTACTTC | CASSQGPAGGETQYF
TRBD1 | many | TRBJ2-7 | TRBV7-2 | TGTGCCAGCAGCCCCGCCCCAACAGGGGCCTACGAGCAGTACTTC | CASSPAPTGAYEQYF
. | . | TRBJ2-5 | TRBV12-5 | TGTGCTAGTGGTTTGCCACCCTTAGGGACCCAGTACTTC | CASGLPPLGTQYF
TRBD1 | many | TRBJ1-1 | TRBV9 | TGTGCCAGCAGCGTCGGGACAGTAACCCCCCAAGCTTTCTTT | CASSVGTVTPQAFF
TRBD2 | many | TRBJ2-3 | TRBV20-1 | TGCAGTGCTTGGAGGGTAGCGGGAGATTCGGGCACAGATACGCAGTATTTT | CSAWRVAGDSGTDTQYF
. | many | TRBJ1-4 | TRBV3-1 | TGTGCCAGCAGCCAAGTCGGGGGCGACAATGAAAAACTGTTTTTT | CASSQVGGDNEKLFF
TRBD1 | . | TRBJ2-7 | TRBV7-3 | TGTGCCAGCAGGTCCGGGACAGGGGGCGGTTACGAGCAGTACTTC | CASRSGTGGGYEQYF
. | many | TRBJ2-3 | TRBV30 | TGTGCCTGGAGTAAACGGGGCACAGATACGCAGTATTTT | CAWSKRGTDTQYF
. | many | TRBJ2-1 | TRBV7-9 | TGTGCCAGCAGTCCTAGGGGCATCTCCTACAATGAGCAGTTCTTC | CASSPRGISYNEQFF